This TCR beta chain was documented in a study of cytomegalovirus exposure and HLA in healthy donors (dated by TCRdb to 2016 to 2017). A note on the overall study: An earlier analysis of a few hundred of the donors reported approximately 260 Gb of sequence data and 95 million to 140 million unique TCR beta sequences obtained from about 200 million T cells. The number of donors typed differed by locus, with 629-630 for A, B, C, DRB1 and DQB1, approximately 500 for DQA1, about 610 for DPA1, and around 430 for DPB1. Among a few hundred genotyped donors of the cohort, an average of 235,054 unique TCR beta nucleotide sequences were sequenced per donor, around 18% of them non-productive. Several DR-DQ haplotypes were handled as single units for association and clustering because linkage in the cohort was strong. In a later genetic analysis, genome-wide SNP genotypes for about 65% of the roughly 700 donors were used, and that subset was treated as a discovery cohort. The study aimed to test whether signatures of past pathogen exposure could be identified by cataloging public T cell receptors. High-throughput TCR immunosequencing, statistical association of individual TCRs with disease status, and machine learning were combined to predict cytomegalovirus infection status. Class I and class II HLA loci were covered by the typing at four-digit resolution. Among the roughly 400 genotyped donors, approximately 76% belonged to the genetic ancestry cluster associated with self-reported Caucasian donors. An earlier analysis of 587 of the donors applied high-throughput TCR beta sequencing to assess whether each TCR beta V gene segment acted as functional or pseudogenic. Donor age, sex, ethnicity and CMV serostatus were collected together with the repertoire data. About 280 gigabases of sequencing data and around 80 million unique TCR sequences made up an early release that covered under 750 HLA-typed donors. Rather than drawing on any new phenotypic data, the later analysis identified candidate immune exposures from TCR beta sequences and the way those sequences occurred across donors. The study used immunosequencing to profile the T cell repertoires of several hundred subjects and linked those repertoires to cytomegalovirus serostatus. All discovery cohort repertoires had been generated on a single sequencing platform. Besides the first cohort of 666 subjects, a separate validation cohort made up of 90 to 150 different subjects was used. In a later analysis, previously published TCR beta repertoires from more than 500 donors were re-analyzed and high-resolution HLA genotyping was added so that TCR occurrence patterns could be studied.

The cohort comprised under 700 healthy bone marrow donors. At the time of sampling, all cohort members were nominally healthy, though unrecorded immune exposures were likely present. The donor tested CMV seronegative, placing the donor among the 350 or so seronegative members of the cohort. A peripheral blood sample was collected from each donor, and TCR beta sequencing was performed on peripheral blood mononuclear cells. Genomic DNA was extracted from the blood cell samples with the Qiagen DNeasy Blood Extraction Kit. As concerns this clone: This clone's antigen is unknown. Per-base qualities were not stored, and no clone one base away is much larger.

Libraries came from the immunoSEQ multiplex PCR assay. For the multiplex PCR, a mixture combining 60 forward primers for TCR Vbeta segments and 13 reverse primers for TCR Jbeta segments was used. The CDR3 region of rearranged TCR beta genes was amplified from genomic DNA with a multiplex PCR assay. The Illumina HiSeq System was used to sequence the amplified TCR beta libraries as 87-base-pair reads. For the original study's pipeline: Across the 700 or so repertoires, a later analysis counted some 81 million unique TCR beta chains, about 10 million of which were shared by at least two donors. Raw reads were error-corrected and collapsed into unique sequences with a nearest-neighbor algorithm that merged closely related sequences to remove PCR and sequencing errors. V, D and J gene segments were assigned by aligning CDR3 sequences to IMGT reference sequences. For a sequence to be retained, at least a six-nucleotide match to both a V gene segment and a J gene segment was required. Rearrangements were classified as productive when the CDR3 lacked stop codons and remained in frame with V and J, and all other rearrangements were classified as non-productive. CDR3 was defined by IMGT convention, running from the second conserved V-encoded cysteine to the conserved J-encoded phenylalanine. The earlier analysis of 587 of the donors excluded any sequence lacking an unambiguous match to a single V gene segment. In an earlier analysis of approximately 590 of the donors, V segments were called functional above 56.7% productive rearrangements and were called segregating when the between-donor standard deviation exceeded 5%. To diagnose cytomegalovirus status from the catalog of TCR beta chain sequences, a statistical classification framework was built. A later analysis assigned V and J genes by comparing TCR nucleotide sequences with IMGT/GENE-DB human TR gene sequences. A later analysis assigned CDR3 sequences and most-parsimonious VDJ recombination scenarios with the TCRdist pipeline. In a later analysis, every TCR beta chain was defined by the combination of its CDR3 amino acid sequence and its V-gene family, and reads without a unique V-gene family were dropped. As a way to deal with suspected cross-contamination and a sequencing artifact, a later analysis dropped 640 or so nucleotide sequences that were highly shared and had low generation probability. A later analysis calculated a clonal expansion index for each public chain from normalized within-repertoire ranks of inferred template counts. In a later analysis, generation probabilities were computed with a VDJ recombination model fitted to out-of-frame rearrangements, and the resulting probabilities were checked against IGoR. In a later analysis, TCR-TCR, TCR-HLA and TCR-CMV co-occurrence was scored with hypergeometric tests, and a repertoire-size bias correction was applied to TCR pairs. A later analysis estimated false discovery rates by permuting HLA or CMV assignments 20 times. In a later analysis, co-occurring TCRs were grouped with DBSCAN, and TCRdist sequence similarity was added when clustering was performed within HLA-allele-positive subsets. Repertoires with fewer than 30,000 or more than 120,000 public chains were left out of co-occurrence clustering, as were four to six repertoires with anomalous nucleotide sharing. As stored in TCRdb, this immuneACCESS dataset retains in-frame rearrangements with V and J assigned. A fraction of the clones does not appear; measured against another copy, unresolved V genes explain less than half of the discrepancy, and the remainder lacks a known reason. The V and J calls and clone size are taken from that table; D and trimming were inferred from the DNA. The sample records more than 130,000 clones, roughly 77% of which are singletons. In total, the top ten clones hold roughly 2% of the sample.

The research as a whole found: A later analysis found that HLA-associated TCR beta chains were more clonally expanded and had lower generation probabilities than equally common non-associated chains. When HLA alleles, especially DR and DQ, strongly co-occurred, TCR associations were difficult to assign to individual alleles. Linkage disequilibrium might explain the correlated functional status among segregating V segments, but an unknown experimental factor could not be ruled out. According to a later analysis, parvovirus B19, influenza, CMV and Epstein-Barr virus appeared linked to several top co-occurrence clusters. Because some donors lacked HLA typing at each locus, the association tests relied only on the typed subset. In an earlier analysis of 587 of the donors, most TCR beta V segments appeared in productive rearrangements about 87% or about 30% of the time, broadly matching IMGT annotations. The sequencing pipeline was judged likely to have produced a cluster of highly shared sequence variants as a technical artifact. Across donors, most TCR sequences were observed very rarely, whereas some public TCRs were present in many individuals. Only TCR beta chains were sequenced in this cohort, and the absence of alpha or paired-chain data limited detectable features. A later analysis found that TCR association rates varied across HLA loci, with DRB1 alleles showing the most associated TCRs and HLA-C alleles the fewest. Compared with the approximately 670-donor mean, donors in an Asian-associated ancestry cluster had fewer N-insertions in productive TCRs, according to a later genetic analysis. Roughly uniform sequencing depth across donors was assumed in presence/absence analyses, although this assumption may not hold. A few of the identified cytomegalovirus-associated TCR beta chains were confirmed in vitro to be specific for cytomegalovirus antigens. The study gave a list of 150 to 200 TCR beta chains associated with cytomegalovirus. A later analysis associated about 17,000 TCR beta sequences with specific HLA alleles at a false discovery rate of 0.05. Immune exposure information for the cohort was limited to CMV serostatus. In both the original and validation cohorts, the classifier was reported to diagnose cytomegalovirus status with high specificity and sensitivity. A further reported finding was that TCR beta sequences accurately predicted the HLA-A and HLA-B alleles for most subjects in the first cohort. Because counts were too low, roughly 16 rarely observed V segments, including chromosome 9 orphons, were excluded from the earlier analysis of fewer than 650 of the donors. In a later analysis, most CMV-associated TCR beta chains were found to appear HLA-restricted, with HLA associations seemingly driven largely by CMV exposure. It was suggested by the authors that the approach could potentially be generalized to other disease states and immunological phenotypes. A later genetic analysis associated a missense DCLRE1C variant with V-gene and J-gene trimming of TCR beta chains, and an independent cohort replicated the association.

The clonotype comes from a man between 25 and 39 years old in good health and CMV-seronegative. Sequencing used PBMCs.

The bases read TGTGCCAGCAGTGAGGCAGGGTCGAACACTGAAGCTTTCTTT. This is translated as CASSEAGSNTEAFF. The sequence is built from TRBV6-4 and TRBJ1-1, and possibly TRBD1, on 5 matching bases. Deletion took 3 bases off V and 1 base off J, with a span of 9 bases between the germline ends. The germline V gene yields MRHNA for CDR1 and SNTAGT for CDR2. From its cysteine to its phenylalanine, the CDR3 spans 14 amino acids. The kept DNA is CDR3 alone, 42 bases in frame from the first base.